This entry lists 19 T cell receptor beta chains sequenced from one sample in a study of T cell responses to AZD1222 COVID-19 vaccine (dated by TCRdb to the early 2020s). Sample time point, as interpreted from the label and publication: about 28 days (+/-7) after the second vaccine dose. Library construction relied on the immunoSEQ multiplex PCR assay. As stored in TCRdb, this immuneACCESS dataset retains in-frame rearrangements with V and J assigned. A fraction of the clones does not appear; measured against another copy, unresolved V genes explain less than half of the discrepancy, and the remainder lacks a known reason. Across this sample there are some 130,000 clones, with 92% seen only once. The ten largest clones take up roughly 3.4% of the sample. Sequenced here: peripheral blood, sampled 28 days after the second AZD1222 dose. Every receptor here comes from an adult who received the AZD1222 COVID-19 vaccine.

This chain connects TRBV6-6 to TRBJ2-7; possibly TRBD1 for D (6 bases). V was pared by 6 bases and J by 4 bases, with 13 bases between. The CDR3 totals 13 residues. Germline V gives CDR1 MNHNY, CDR2 SVGAGI (reference sequence). As DNA, the CDR3 is TGTGCCAGCAGGACCCGGGACACTTACGAGCAGTACTTC. The encoded protein is CASRTRDTYEQYF.

This chain links TRBV6-5 with TRBJ1-1; 7 bases are shared with TRBD1. The CDR3 runs to 12 residues. V gave up 6 bases and J gave up 4 bases; unmatched junction bases: 2. The V gene's germline CDR1 is MNHEY and CDR2 SVGAGI. CDR3 coding DNA: TGTGCCAGCAGAAACAGGGGCACTGAAGCTTTCTTT. Amino acids: CASRNRGTEAFF.

This clone was counted only a few times. The CDR3 spells CASSRQGGQETQYF. For the CDR3, the DNA is TGTGCCAGCAGCCGACAGGGCGGCCAAGAGACCCAGTACTTC. The chain uses TRBV11-2 and TRBJ2-5; TRBD1 agrees at 7 bases. Germline CDR1 is SGHAT and CDR2 is FQNNGV. V trimming: 5 bases; J trimming: 1 base; junction bases outside the gene matches: 4. The CDR3 is 14 amino acids.

The gene calls are TRBV2 and TRBJ2-7, with 8 bases that match TRBD1. V lost 6 bases to trimming and J lost 3 bases; unmatched junction nucleotides: 4. Germline CDR1 reads SNHLY; CDR2 reads FYNNEI. The CDR3 is 13 amino acids. The CDR3 nucleotides are TGTGCCAGCAGCTCCGGGACAGGCTACGAGCAGTACTTC. Encoded protein: CASSSGTGYEQYF.

V is TRBV19 and J is TRBJ2-2; 7 bases are a match to TRBD2. The CDR3 spans 16 residues. Looked up from germline, CDR1 is LNHDA and CDR2 is SQIVND (reference sequence). V dropped 5 bases and J dropped 1; count of bases not matched to a gene: 7. Here the CDR3 reads CASSPMGGLNTGELFF. The CDR3 nucleotides read TGTGCCAGTAGTCCCATGGGAGGGCTGAACACCGGGGAGCTGTTTTTT. The entire variable domain, with the rest obtained from reference TRBV19 and TRBJ2-2, is as follows: DGGITQSPKYLFRKEGQNVTLSCEQNLNHDAMYWYRQDPGQGLRLIYYSQIVNDFQKGDIAEGYSVSREKKESFPLTVTSAQKNPTAFYLCASSPMGGLNTGELFFGEGSRLTVL.

The chain links TRBV5-4 to TRBJ2-1; D gene uncertain. Germline V lookup: CDR1 SGHNT, CDR2 YYREEE (reference sequence). The CDR3 loop spans 11 amino acids. V shed 1 base and J shed 8 bases, with 4 bases lying between them. The CDR3 nucleotides read TGTGCCAGCAGCTTGATGGATGAGCAGTTCTTC. Amino acids: CASSLMDEQFF.

The rearrangement uses TRBV6-5 and TRBJ2-3; possibly TRBD2 for D (7 bases). The CDR3 extends over 15 amino acids. Germline V gene data show CDR1 as MNHEY and CDR2 as SVGAGI. Trimming pared 2 bases from V and 4 bases from J, leaving 13 bases between. The CDR3 loop is CASSYGGAGSDTQYF. The CDR3 coding sequence is TGTGCCAGCAGTTACGGGGGGGCCGGGTCAGATACGCAGTATTTT.

The genes are TRBV7-6 and TRBJ2-1; D gene ambiguous. The germline V gene encodes CDR1 SGHVS and CDR2 FNYEAQ. Between the trimmed V and J ends, which lost 5 bases and 10 bases, there was a span of 18 bases. CDR3 length: 14 residues. The chain's CDR3 is CASSPGLSPAEQFF. CDR3 bases: TGTGCCAGCAGCCCAGGTCTCTCCCCTGCCGAGCAGTTCTTC. Combining the CDR3 with reference TRBV7-6 and TRBJ2-1 gives the whole variable domain GAGVSQSPRYKVTKRGQDVALRCDPISGHVSLYWYRQALGQGPEFLTYFNYEAQQDKSGLPNDRFSAERPEGSISTLTIQRTEQRDSAMYRCASSPGLSPAEQFFGPGTRLTVL.

V gene TRBV5-4 combines with J gene TRBJ2-7; TRBD1 matches at 11 bases. CDR3 length equals 15 residues. CDR1 and CDR2 from the germline V gene are SGHNT and YYREEE (reference sequence). V dropped 4 bases and J dropped 0; count of bases not matched to a gene: 3. The CDR3 nucleotides are TGTGCCAGCAGCATGGGGACAGGGGGCTCCTACGAGCAGTACTTC. Translating gives CASSMGTGGSYEQYF.

This sequence joins TRBV28 and TRBJ2-1; possible D gene TRBD2, 5 bases. V gave up 5 bases and J gave up 0 bases, with 11 bases separating them. This CDR3 region has 15 residues. CDR1 and CDR2 from the germline V gene are MDHEN and SYDVKM. In DNA form, the CDR3 reads TGTGCCAGCAGTCAGCGGTATAGCTCCTACAATGAGCAGTTCTTC. It specifies CASSQRYSSYNEQFF.

The rearrangement uses TRBV2 and TRBJ1-6; D unclear. V lost 4 bases to trimming and J lost 7 bases, with 8 bases between them. Germline CDR1 SNHLY, CDR2 FYNNEI. The CDR3 is 13 amino acids. Here the CDR3 DNA reads TGTGCCAGCAGTGGGACGGCAAATTCACCCCTCCACTTT. This sequence encodes CASSGTANSPLHF.

The rearrangement uses TRBV19 and TRBJ1-5; 7 bases fit TRBD1. The V and J ends lost 3 bases and 7 bases, in that order; junction bases with no gene match: 9. The CDR3 consists of 15 residues. The germline V gene encodes CDR1 LNHDA and CDR2 SQIVND (reference sequence). CDR3 coding DNA: TGTGCCAGTAGTATTCTTTCGACAGGGACCCAGCCCCAGCATTTT. Its protein is CASSILSTGTQPQHF.

The gene calls are TRBV9 and TRBJ1-3; D is uncertain. V gave up 4 bases and J gave up 9 bases, with 11 bases separating them. The CDR3 runs to 12 residues. The germline V gene has CDR1 SGDLS and CDR2 YYNGEE. Here the CDR3 reads CASSPLPPTIYF. The CDR3 bases are TGTGCCAGCAGCCCCCTCCCCCCCACCATATATTTT.

This clone was counted between two and nine times. The J gene is TRBJ2-1, the V gene TRBV10-2; 11 bases are a match to TRBD2. Germline loops: CDR1 WSHSY, CDR2 SAAADI. The trim removed 5 bases at V and 3 bases at J, leaving 3 bases unmatched. This CDR3 region has 15 residues. In DNA, the CDR3 is TGCGCCAGCAGTCGCCTAGCGGGAGGCTACAATGAGCAGTTCTTC. Its protein product is CASSRLAGGYNEQFF.

This chain uses TRBV7-2 with TRBJ1-1; no definite D call. This CDR3 region has 13 residues. Per the germline V gene, CDR1 is SGHTA and CDR2 is FQGNSA. V lost 4 bases and J 0 bases, leaving 6 bases between the germline ends. CDR3 loop: CASSSNMNTEAFF. CDR3 DNA sequence: TGTGCCAGCAGCTCAAACATGAACACTGAAGCTTTCTTT.

V usage is TRBV5-4 and J usage is TRBJ2-1, with TRBD1 matching over 9 bases. The CDR3 totals 15 residues. After removal of 3 bases from V and 12 bases from J, the junction contained 13 bases not matched to a gene. The germline V gene encodes CDR1 SGHNT and CDR2 YYREEE (reference sequence). CDR3 amino acids: CASSSSGTGRKRQFF. The CDR3 DNA is TGTGCCAGCAGCTCTTCCGGGACAGGGAGAAAACGGCAGTTCTTC.

This clone occurred a few times. The gene calls are TRBV21-1 and TRBJ2-1; TRBD2 is taken as the D call from the table, unchecked against the DNA. TRBV21-1 is assigned pseudogene status. This CDR3 contains 15 residues. Written as DNA, the CDR3 is TGTGCCAGCAGCATACCGCGGGACTTCTACAATGAGCAGTTCTTC. This codes for CASSIPRDFYNEQFF.

The rearrangement uses TRBV18 and TRBJ1-5, with 11 bases identical to TRBD1. Germline trimming cut 2 bases from V and 7 bases from J; bases unmatched to any gene: 4. Germline V gene data show CDR1 as KGHSH and CDR2 as LQKENI. The CDR3 totals 15 residues. CDR3 loop: CASSPSGTGGQPQHF. In DNA, the CDR3 is TGTGCCAGCTCACCATCCGGGACAGGGGGACAGCCCCAGCATTTT. The complete variable domain, with remaining parts taken from reference TRBV18 and TRBJ1-5, reads NAGVMQNPRHLVRRRGQEARLRCSPMKGHSHVYWYRQLPEEGLKFMVYLQKENIIDESGMPKERFSAEFPKEGPSILRIQQVVRGDSAAYFCASSPSGTGGQPQHFGDGTRLSIL.

J is TRBJ1-6 and V is TRBV7-9; D is unclear. The germline V and J ends were trimmed by 6 bases and 10 bases, with 19 bases remaining between them. CDR3 size: 15 residues. Germline CDR1 is SEHNR and CDR2 is FQNEAQ (reference sequence). The CDR3 DNA reads as TGTGCCAGCAGTTCTCCGTCCAGTTCAAGCTCACCCCTCCACTTT. The encoded protein is CASSSPSSSSSPLHF.